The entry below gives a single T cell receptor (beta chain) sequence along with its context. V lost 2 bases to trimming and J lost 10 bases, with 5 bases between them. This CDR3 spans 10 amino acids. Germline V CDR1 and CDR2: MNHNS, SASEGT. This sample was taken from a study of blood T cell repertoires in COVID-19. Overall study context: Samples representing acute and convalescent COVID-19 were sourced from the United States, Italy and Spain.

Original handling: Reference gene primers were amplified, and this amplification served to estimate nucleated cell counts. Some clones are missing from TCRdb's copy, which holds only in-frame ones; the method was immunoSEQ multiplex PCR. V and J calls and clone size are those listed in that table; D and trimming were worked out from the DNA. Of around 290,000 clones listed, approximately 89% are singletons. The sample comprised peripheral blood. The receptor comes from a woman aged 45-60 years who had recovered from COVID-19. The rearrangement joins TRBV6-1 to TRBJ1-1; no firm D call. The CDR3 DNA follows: TGTGCCAGCAGTGAATTCGGAGCTTTCTTT. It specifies CASSEFGAFF.